This TCR beta chain appears in the sequencing data of a study of T cells in Graves' hyperthyroidism and ophthalmopathy. Used for diagnoses were clinical symptoms, serum thyroxine and TRAb, thyroid ultrasound and orbital computed tomography. Preceding any ophthalmopathy symptoms, the blood sample dates from first hyperthyroidism diagnosis. Regarding this clonotype: Its specificity is not known. Possible read error: a much larger clone is one base away.

Findings and limits, study-wide: Before onset, ophthalmopathy was predicted by the model a median roughly 6.4 months earlier.

Amplified TCR beta CDR3 regions came from RNA transcripts. Carried out on the TCR CDR3, a first-round RT-PCR used the HTBI primer set. TCRdb re-called the multiplex PCR reads through MiXCR, storing one row per CDR3 protein. The sample holds 690,000 or so distinct CDR3 sequences; 18% are singletons and the top ten take 16%. This TCR was sampled from a woman between 45 and 60 years old with Graves' hyperthyroidism that later progressed to Graves' ophthalmopathy. The sequencing sample was made of blood.

CDR3 nucleotide sequence: TGTGCCAGCGGCACCACAGGTTACAATGAGCAGTTCTTC. It specifies CASGTTGYNEQFF. The J gene is TRBJ2-1, the V gene TRBV11-3; D is perhaps TRBD1 (5 bases). Germline V gives CDR1 SGHNT, CDR2 YENEEA. The CDR3 has 13 amino acids. V lost 8 bases and J lost 4, with 12 bases in between.